This TCR beta chain was recovered during a study of blood T cells in healthy people across ages. Points from the study as a whole: Since the PBMCs were unsorted, naive and antigen-experienced cells could not be conclusively compared. Calculation of diversity from one million T cells yielded estimates considered to be underestimates.

Each donor was a healthy Caucasian individual from Russia, aged about 6 to 100. This clonotype came up once. Its target is unknown. PCR was performed a second time for 7 to 11 cycles using a sample-barcoded 5' primer and a J-beta primer mix. With 12 random nucleotides, a template-switch adaptor tagged each individual cDNA molecule. TCRdb called the 5' RACE reads again in MiXCR, with one record for every CDR3 protein. The sample includes 540,000 or so distinct CDR3 sequences, around 48% of them seen just once. The CDR3 is made up of 15 amino acids. Deletions cut 1 base from V and 0 bases from J, with 4 bases between. Germline V CDR1 and CDR2: MGHDK, SYGVNS.

This chain connects TRBV25-1 to TRBJ2-6; D ambiguous. Material: blood. The source is a man older than 75 in good health. This CDR3 is CASSEFVSGANVLTF. The CDR3 DNA reads TGTGCCAGCAGTGAATTTGTCTCTGGGGCCAACGTCCTGACTTTC. Full variable domain (outside the CDR3, taken from reference TRBV25-1 and TRBJ2-6): EADIYQTPRYLVIGTGKKITLECSQTMGHDKMYWYQQDPGMELHLIHYSYGVNSTEKGDLSSESTVSRIRTEHFPLTLESARPSHTSQYLCASSEFVSGANVLTFGAGSRLTVL.